This paragraph reports one T cell receptor (beta chain). Its matching antigen is unknown. Clones were read by immunoSEQ multiplex PCR, and TCRdb kept only the in-frame ones, dropping some. The repertoire consists of about 130,000 clones, with 79% occurring once and the leading ten covering more than 10%. TCR beta libraries used about 2 micrograms of genomic DNA from cryopreserved PBMCs. The sample originates from a study of cytotoxic CD8 clonotypes in ibrutinib-treated CLL. Study-level information: Partial responses numbered approximately 24 and complete responses 2; after a median about 72 months, 14 stayed remitted and approximately twelve progressed. Whole-study results and caveats: Clonality was higher at baseline than in age-matched healthy donors and tracked circulating CD8+ T-cell counts. The study found public clonotypes uncommon, contracting or stable on treatment.

Germline values: CDR1 SQVTM, CDR2 ANQGSEA. Trimming took 3 bases from V and 5 from J, leaving 6 bases between them. The CDR3 is made up of 11 amino acids. Sequences were derived from PBMCs, sampled after 12 months of ibrutinib treatment. The receptor was isolated from a human donor with chronic lymphocytic leukemia. The rearrangement joins TRBV29-1 to TRBJ2-3; tentative D call: TRBD2 (5 bases). The chain's CDR3 is CSVESGDTQYF. CDR3 coding DNA: TGCAGCGTTGAGAGCGGAGATACGCAGTATTTT.